Following are 6 T cell receptor beta chains from one sample sequenced in a study of shared clonotypes between healthy human individuals. Positively selected for CCR7, the CD45RO-negative cells used as naive CD8 cells excluded terminally differentiated effector memory CD45RA+ cells. Repertoires were generated with immunoSEQ multiplex PCR, while TCRdb's copy carries only in-frame clones and drops some. The data contain some 2,100,000 clones, approximately 94% of them singletons. The sequenced sample was naive CD8+ T cells from PBMCs. The source is a man between 18 and 35 years old in good health. Some clones in this sample may be carry-over from other donors' samples.

This chain uses TRBV5-6 with TRBJ1-2; D not resolved. Germline V lookup: CDR1 SGHDT, CDR2 YYEEEE. Trimming cost V 4 bases and J 4 bases, with 11 bases left between them. The CDR3 extends over 13 amino acids. The DNA for the CDR3 is TGTGCCAGCAGCAAGGGCGGGTCCTATGGCTACACCTTC. Translating gives CASSKGGSYGYTF.

The gene calls are TRBV9 and TRBJ1-1; no definite D call. The CDR3 has 13 residues. Germline V CDR1 and CDR2: SGDLS, YYNGEE. The ends were cut back, 6 bases at V and 1 base at J, with 10 bases in the middle. CDR3 sequence reads: CASKGRTNTEAFF. For the CDR3, the DNA is TGTGCCAGCAAGGGCCGGACGAACACTGAAGCTTTCTTT. Supplemented by reference TRBV9 and TRBJ1-1, the full variable domain reads DSGVTQTPKHLITATGQRVTLRCSPRSGDLSVYWYQQSLDQGLQFLIQYYNGEERAKGNILERFSAQQFPDLHSELNLSSLELGDSALYFCASKGRTNTEAFFGQGTRLTVV.

V usage is TRBV29-1 and J usage is TRBJ1-2; D is undetermined. With 3 bases removed from V and 5 bases from J, the gap between germline ends came to 19 bases. The CDR3 loop spans 15 amino acids. Per the germline V gene, CDR1 is SQVTM and CDR2 is ANQGSEA. The CDR3 spells CSVEDVGKSAYGYTF. DNA of the CDR3: TGCAGCGTTGAGGATGTGGGGAAAAGTGCGTATGGCTACACCTTC.

For this clone: Additional DNA sequences in this sample encode the identical CDR3. The chain employs TRBV5-4 and TRBJ2-3; TRBD1 is a possible D gene (6 bases). The CDR3 loop spans 14 amino acids. CDR1 and CDR2 from the germline V gene are SGHNT and YYREEE (reference sequence). V dropped 2 bases and J dropped 2 bases, with 9 bases sitting between them. This CDR3 reads CASSLGGYTDTQYF. CDR3 bases: TGTGCCAGCAGCTTAGGGGGATACACAGATACGCAGTATTTT.

The chain has TRBV6-1 and TRBJ2-7; TRBD2 matches 7 bases. The CDR3 is made up of 15 amino acids. The ends lost 1 base at V and 3 bases at J; junction bases unmatched: 6. Germline V gives CDR1 MNHNS, CDR2 SASEGT. CDR3 coding DNA: TGTGCCAGCAGTGAAGGTGGCTGGGGGGGCTACGAGCAGTACTTC. It yields the protein CASSEGGWGGYEQYF.

V and J are TRBV7-9 and TRBJ1-5; D might be TRBD1 (5 bases). This CDR3 region has 14 residues. The germline V and J ends were trimmed by 5 bases and 8 bases, with 16 bases remaining between them. Germline values: CDR1 SEHNR, CDR2 FQNEAQ (reference sequence). As DNA, the CDR3 is TGTGCCAGCAGCCCAAGCGGGGGTGGTGAGCCCCAGCATTTT. Residues: CASSPSGGGEPQHF. Full variable domain (rest looked up from reference TRBV7-9 and TRBJ1-5): DTGVSQNPRHKITKRGQNVTFRCDPISEHNRLYWYRQTLGQGPEFLTYFQNEAQLEKSRLLSDRFSAERPKGSFSTLEIQRTEQGDSAMYLCASSPSGGGEPQHFGDGTRLSIL.